This record covers a single T cell receptor beta chain. Its antigen remains undetermined. Base quality data are lacking; no much larger clone is found one base away. Libraries were prepared through the immunoSEQ multiplex PCR assay. In the paper's pipeline: A statistical classification framework was built to diagnose cytomegalovirus status from the catalog of TCR beta chain sequences. The immuneACCESS repertoire file appears here via TCRdb, limited to in-frame rearrangements. These files lack a portion of the clones; in checked studies, under half of the deficit traces to unresolved V genes, and the cause of the others is not known. The V and J calls and clone size were taken over from that table, and D and trimming were inferred from the DNA. This sample comprises about 140,000 clones, 84% of them detected only once. Over 1.1% of the sample lies in the top ten. Separate from the approximately 700-subject first cohort, the validation cohort of over 90 subjects was the group to which the donors belonged.

This record comes from a study of cytomegalovirus exposure and HLA in healthy donors (TCRdb year 2017). With regard to the full study: According to a later analysis, one platform produced both the 110 or so validation repertoires and the roughly 660 repertoires of the first cohort. Besides the first cohort of under 700 subjects, a separate validation cohort made up of roughly 120 different subjects was used. The study was designed to test whether signatures of past pathogen exposure could be identified by cataloging public T cell receptors. To predict cytomegalovirus infection status, the study brought together high-throughput TCR immunosequencing, statistical association of individual TCRs with disease status, and machine learning. Beyond this particular receptor, the publication reports: While some public TCRs were present in many individuals, most TCR sequences turned up only very rarely across donors. It was suggested by the authors that the approach could potentially be generalized to other disease states and immunological phenotypes. A later analysis found that TCRs clustered in the first cohort also tended to co-occur in the roughly 110 validation repertoires, with approximately 94% of cluster scores above 0. The classifier was reported to diagnose cytomegalovirus status with high specificity and sensitivity in both the original cohort and the validation cohort. The study gave a list of about 170 TCR beta chains associated with cytomegalovirus. In vitro tests confirmed that a few of the cytomegalovirus-associated TCR beta chains recognize cytomegalovirus antigens. A later analysis had no HLA typing for the validation cohort, so co-occurrence there was scored across all 130 or so repertoires.

The CDR3 measures 14 amino acids from cysteine to phenylalanine. Only the CDR3 DNA is retained, 42 bases long and in frame from the first base. Trimming at the junction amounts to 7 bases on V and 1 base on J, and the germline ends lie 13 bases apart. The germline V gene gives CDR1 as MGHDK and CDR2 as SYGVNS. The TCR sequence derives from a woman aged 30 to 39 in good health and CMV-seronegative. The chain joins TRBV25-1 to TRBJ1-1; the best D guess is TRBD1, with 6 bases matching. The source material was PBMCs. The DNA is TGTGCCAGCACCGAGGCAGGGGAGAACACTGAAGCTTTCTTT. Its amino acids are CASTEAGENTEAFF.